Below, 29 T cell receptor beta chains from the same sample are listed, as sequenced in a study of cytomegalovirus exposure and HLA in healthy donors. Researchers ran the PCR with 60 Vbeta and 13 Jbeta primers. The data were produced by immunoSEQ multiplex PCR, yet TCRdb's version contains in-frame clones alone and is incomplete. In the table there are under 140,000 clones, more than 60% of which are singletons. Sequencing used PBMCs. These receptors were taken from a man younger than 45 in good health and CMV-seropositive.

This clone was observed a few times. The chain has TRBV13 and TRBJ1-5, with a tentative D call TRBD1 (6 bases). Trimming removed 5 bases from V and 5 bases from J, with 16 bases in between. CDR1 is PRHDT and CDR2 is FYEKMQ in the germline V gene (reference sequence). The CDR3 consists of 15 residues. The CDR3 here is CASSINHRVDQPQHF. CDR3 in DNA: TGTGCCAGCAGCATCAATCACAGGGTTGATCAGCCCCAGCATTTT.

J is TRBJ1-1 and V is TRBV19; TRBD1 aligns across 8 bases. The CDR3 has 15 amino acids. The germline V gene has CDR1 LNHDA and CDR2 SQIVND (reference sequence). Losses at the gene ends were 3 bases for V and 4 bases for J; bases not matched to a gene: 7. The CDR3 region is CASSISQGVVTEAFF. The CDR3 bases are TGTGCCAGTAGTATCTCACAGGGGGTAGTCACTGAAGCTTTCTTT.

Concerning this clone itself: An end of the junction does not agree with germline; a read error may underlie this. The V call is TRBV7-9, the J call TRBJ2-5; D is uncertain. This CDR3 is 11 amino acids long. Germline V lookup: CDR1 SEHNR, CDR2 FQNEAQ (reference sequence). The CDR3 reads CASSLAYKQHF. As DNA, the CDR3 is TGTGCCAGCAGCTTAGCTTACAAACAGCACTTC.

This chain joins TRBV5-1 and TRBJ1-6, with D uncertain. CDR3 length: 15 residues. The V gene's germline CDR1 is SGHRS and CDR2 YFSETQ. Trimming took off 0 bases at V and 6 bases at J, with 10 bases between the two ends. The CDR3 spells CASSLDGGSNSPLHF. The CDR3 coding sequence is TGCGCCAGCAGCTTGGATGGCGGGAGTAATTCACCCCTCCACTTT.

This clone was counted between two and nine times. This rearrangement joins TRBV5-6 to TRBJ1-4; TRBD1 is a possible D gene (5 bases). The CDR3 sequence is 14 residues long. Trimming stripped 4 bases from V and 2 bases from J, with 9 bases between. The V gene's germline CDR1 is SGHDT and CDR2 YYEEEE. The CDR3 loop reads CASSPDSTNEKLFF. In nucleotides, the CDR3 is TGTGCCAGCAGCCCTGACAGTACTAATGAAAAACTGTTTTTT.

V gene TRBV5-4 combines with J gene TRBJ2-3; no reliable D call. With 1 base removed from V and 0 bases from J, the gap between germline ends came to 3 bases. The germline CDR1 and CDR2 sequences are SGHNT and YYREEE (reference sequence). CDR3 size: 13 residues. The CDR3 nucleotides read TGTGCCAGCAGCTTGTATAGCACAGATACGCAGTATTTT. Its translation is CASSLYSTDTQYF. Full variable domain (remainder filled in from reference TRBV5-4 and TRBJ2-3): ETGVTQSPTHLIKTRGQQVTLRCSSQSGHNTVSWYQQALGQGPQFIFQYYREEENGRGNFPPRFSGLQFPNYSSELNVNALELDDSALYLCASSLYSTDTQYFGPGTRLTVL.

About this clone itself: Other nucleotide sequences in the sample specify the same CDR3. The rearrangement uses TRBV25-1 and TRBJ2-2; no clear D gene. The CDR3 has 14 residues. Germline values: CDR1 MGHDK, CDR2 SYGVNS. Between the trimmed V and J ends, which lost 4 bases and 6 bases, there was a span of 12 bases. CDR3 loop: CASSGPAGPGELFF. The CDR3 DNA is TGTGCCAGCAGTGGCCCCGCAGGTCCCGGGGAGCTGTTTTTT.

Remarks on this clone: Other DNA sequences in this sample translate to the same CDR3. The chain joins TRBV19 to TRBJ1-2; D gene uncertain. V dropped 1 base and J dropped 4 bases, with 7 bases sitting between them. CDR1 is LNHDA, CDR2 SQIVND, per germline (reference sequence). The CDR3 totals 13 residues. CDR3 region: CASSIGGSYGYTF. In DNA, the CDR3 is TGTGCCAGTAGTATAGGCGGGAGCTATGGCTACACCTTC.

This clone has a handful of counts. The rearrangement joins TRBV5-6 to TRBJ1-1; no clear D gene. The CDR3 sequence is 11 residues long. With 1 base removed from V and 8 bases from J, the gap between germline ends came to 6 bases. The V gene's germline CDR1 is SGHDT and CDR2 YYEEEE. The CDR3 protein is CASSLIGEAFF. The CDR3 DNA follows: TGTGCCAGCAGCTTGATCGGGGAAGCTTTCTTT. Together with reference TRBV5-6 and TRBJ1-1, the CDR3 gives the full variable domain: DAGVTQSPTHLIKTRGQQVTLRCSPKSGHDTVSWYQQALGQGPQFIFQYYEEEERQRGNFPDRFSGHQFPNYSSELNVNALLLGDSALYLCASSLIGEAFFGQGTRLTVV.

CDR3 residues: CASSGPNRKIYGYTF. The CDR3 DNA reads as TGTGCCAGCAGCGGACCGAACAGGAAAATCTATGGCTACACCTTC. This chain connects TRBV6-6 to TRBJ1-2, with a weak D call TRBD1 (5 bases). Germline assignment: CDR1 MNHNY and CDR2 SVGAGI (reference sequence). The CDR3 spans 15 residues. Trimming took 6 bases from V and 4 from J, leaving 18 bases between them.

V is TRBV29-1 and J is TRBJ2-1, with 10 bases lining up with TRBD1. The CDR3 is 17 amino acids. The germline V gene encodes CDR1 SQVTM and CDR2 ANQGSEA. The V segment lost 3 bases and the J segment 4 bases; nucleotides outside the gene matches: 12. The CDR3 is CSVDGGTGESEYNEQFF. Here the CDR3 DNA reads TGCAGCGTTGATGGGGGGACAGGGGAATCCGAGTACAATGAGCAGTTCTTC.

The chain joins TRBV11-3 to TRBJ1-6; D is possibly TRBD1 (6 bases). This CDR3 has 14 amino acids. Germline CDR1 reads SGHNT; CDR2 reads YENEEA. The V end was cut by 5 bases, the J end by 4 bases, with 9 bases between. The CDR3: CASSTGQYNSPLHF. The CDR3 bases are TGTGCCAGCAGCACGGGACAATATAATTCACCCCTCCACTTT.

This clone was seen a handful of times. V usage is TRBV6-1 and J usage is TRBJ2-1; 7 positions agree with TRBD2. The junction had 7 bases not matched to a gene; V was cut back by 7 bases and J by 4 bases. The germline V gene encodes CDR1 MNHNS and CDR2 SASEGT. The CDR3 loop spans 14 amino acids. The CDR3 nucleotides are TGTGCCAGCACCCTAGCGGACGCATACAATGAGCAGTTCTTC. It yields the protein CASTLADAYNEQFF.

The chain is built from TRBV6-6 and TRBJ1-2; D perhaps matches TRBD1 (5 bases). V lost 6 bases to trimming and J lost 0 bases, with 8 bases between them. CDR3 length equals 13 residues. Germline CDR1 reads MNHNY; CDR2 reads SVGAGI (reference sequence). The CDR3 DNA is TGTGCCAGCAGAGACAGTACTAACTATGGCTACACCTTC. Translated: CASRDSTNYGYTF.

V and J are TRBV9 and TRBJ2-1, with TRBD1 identical over 7 bases. The CDR3 consists of 15 residues. The germline V gene has CDR1 SGDLS and CDR2 YYNGEE. After removal of 3 bases from V and 4 bases from J, the junction contained 7 bases not matched to a gene. The DNA for the CDR3 is TGTGCCAGCAGCGGACAGGGTGTTCCTTACAATGAGCAGTTCTTC. Encoded protein: CASSGQGVPYNEQFF.

The chain recombines TRBV18 with TRBJ1-2; maybe TRBD1 (6 bases). With 3 bases removed from V and 6 bases from J, the gap between germline ends came to 11 bases. Germline V gene data show CDR1 as KGHSH and CDR2 as LQKENI. The CDR3 length is 13 residues. DNA of the CDR3: TGTGCCAGCTCACCCCAGGGGTTCCATGGCTACACCTTC. This gives the protein CASSPQGFHGYTF.

The rearrangement links TRBV11-2 to TRBJ2-5; 11 positions agree with TRBD2. This CDR3 is 14 amino acids long. The junction had 2 bases not matched to a gene; V was cut back by 6 bases and J by 2 bases. Germline CDR1 reads SGHAT; CDR2 reads FQNNGV. The CDR3 coding sequence is TGTGCCAGCAGGGCTAGCGGGGGGCAAGAGACCCAGTACTTC. Its protein is CASRASGGQETQYF. Using reference TRBV11-2 and TRBJ2-5 for the parts outside the CDR3, the full variable domain is EAGVAQSPRYKIIEKRQSVAFWCNPISGHATLYWYQQILGQGPKLLIQFQNNGVVDDSQLPKDRFSAERLKGVDSTLKIQPAKLEDSAVYLCASRASGGQETQYFGPGTRLLVL.

The chain combines TRBV7-9 with TRBJ1-6, with TRBD1 identical over 7 bases. CDR1 is SEHNR, CDR2 FQNEAQ, per germline (reference sequence). V gave up 1 base and J gave up 9 bases; unmatched junction bases: 3. The CDR3 is made up of 14 amino acids. The CDR3: CASSLGTGGSPLHF. DNA of the CDR3: TGTGCCAGCAGCTTAGGGACAGGAGGTTCACCCCTCCACTTT.

This clone has a single count. The chain has TRBV7-2 and TRBJ1-1, with D possibly being TRBD1 (5 bases). V lost 5 bases, J lost 7 bases, and 23 bases lay in between. Germline V gene lookup returns CDR1 SGHTA and CDR2 FQGNSA. The CDR3 spans 16 residues. The DNA for the CDR3 is TGTGCCAGCAGCCCACTCCGTGCGCAGGGAGGGCATGAAGCTTTCTTT. Its protein is CASSPLRAQGGHEAFF.

The J gene is TRBJ2-1, the V gene TRBV15, with a tentative D call TRBD2 (6 bases). In germline, CDR1 is LNHNV, CDR2 YYDKDF (reference sequence). CDR3 size: 14 residues. V shed 5 bases and J shed 2 bases, with 10 bases lying between them. The CDR3 sequence is CATSAVAAYNEQFF. CDR3 in DNA: TGTGCCACCAGCGCCGTAGCGGCCTACAATGAGCAGTTCTTC. The variable domain in full, completed from reference TRBV15 and TRBJ2-1, reads DAMVIQNPRYQVTQFGKPVTLSCSQTLNHNVMYWYQQKSSQAPKLLFHYYDKDFNNEADTPDNFQSRRPNTSFCFLDIRSPGLGDTAMYLCATSAVAAYNEQFFGPGTRLTVL.

In this sample, this clone turned up a few times. The chain uses TRBV7-2 and TRBJ1-1, with D possibly being TRBD1 (5 bases). The CDR3 runs to 13 residues. Germline assignment: CDR1 SGHTA and CDR2 FQGNSA. V lost 5 bases to trimming and J lost 6 bases, with 13 bases between them. Here the CDR3 reads CASSPSTGAEAFF. CDR3 DNA sequence: TGTGCCAGCAGCCCCTCGACGGGGGCTGAAGCTTTCTTT.

V gene TRBV7-3 combines with J gene TRBJ2-6, with no clear D. Trimming took 3 bases from V and 0 from J, leaving 9 bases between them. The CDR3 is 16 amino acids. Germline V CDR1 and CDR2: SGHTA, FQGTGA. For the CDR3, the DNA is TGTGCCAGCAGCTTGATACACAACTCTGGGGCCAACGTCCTGACTTTC. Protein: CASSLIHNSGANVLTF. The full variable domain, its missing parts supplied by reference TRBV7-3 and TRBJ2-6, is GAGVSQTPSNKVTEKGKYVELRCDPISGHTALYWYRQSLGQGPEFLIYFQGTGAADDSGLPNDRFFAVRPEGSVSTLKIQRTERGDSAVYLCASSLIHNSGANVLTFGAGSRLTVL.

The chain links TRBV7-3 to TRBJ1-1; D call uncertain. Germline CDR1 reads SGHTA; CDR2 reads FQGTGA. Trimming took 5 bases from V and 1 from J, leaving 8 bases between them. This CDR3 contains 13 residues. The CDR3 is CASSPPENTEAFF. DNA of the CDR3: TGTGCCAGCAGCCCACCAGAGAACACTGAAGCTTTCTTT.

This chain uses TRBV11-1 with TRBJ2-2; 8 bases map to TRBD1. After removal of 7 bases from V and 4 bases from J, the junction contained 8 bases not matched to a gene. Germline V CDR1 and CDR2: SGHAT, FQDESV (reference sequence). The CDR3 length is 15 residues. The CDR3 bases are TGTGCCAGCACCCTTGGACAGGGATCCACCGGGGAGCTGTTTTTT. Protein: CASTLGQGSTGELFF.

V gene TRBV7-2 combines with J gene TRBJ2-3, with no clear D. The CDR3 is 12 amino acids. CDR1 and CDR2 (germline): SGHTA, FQGNSA. V dropped 5 bases and J dropped 2 bases, with 5 bases sitting between them. The CDR3: CASSHYTDTQYF. In nucleotides, the CDR3 is TGTGCCAGCAGCCACTACACAGATACGCAGTATTTT.

The J gene is TRBJ2-7, the V gene TRBV7-3; D is uncertain. Germline assignment: CDR1 SGHTA and CDR2 FQGTGA. CDR3 size: 13 residues. V lost 0 bases and J 4 bases, leaving 7 bases between the germline ends. The CDR3 sequence: CASSLTTGYEQYF. The CDR3 coding sequence is TGTGCCAGCAGCTTAACGACGGGTTACGAGCAGTACTTC.

The count of this clone is one. The chain recombines TRBV7-2 with TRBJ2-7; weak D call: TRBD2 (5 bases). The CDR3 spans 15 residues. V was clipped by 0 bases and J by 2 bases, with 11 bases between them. CDR1 and CDR2 (germline): SGHTA, FQGNSA. For the CDR3, the DNA is TGTGCCAGCAGCTTAGCGCTCGGGGTCCCCTACGAGCAGTACTTC. The encoded protein is CASSLALGVPYEQYF.

This chain connects TRBV7-6 to TRBJ2-5; D might be TRBD1 (7 bases). Between the trimmed V and J ends, which lost 5 bases and 5 bases, there was a span of 15 bases. Germline lookup yields CDR1 SGHVS and CDR2 FNYEAQ. CDR3 length: 14 residues. This chain's CDR3 is CASSRRGAKETQYF. CDR3 in DNA: TGTGCCAGCAGCCGCAGGGGGGCCAAGGAGACCCAGTACTTC.

V gene TRBV5-1 combines with J gene TRBJ2-1, with unresolved D. Per the germline V gene, CDR1 is SGHRS and CDR2 is YFSETQ. This CDR3 is built from 13 residues. The V gene lost 1 base and the J gene lost 5 bases, with 7 bases spanning the gap. The CDR3 spells CASSLFANNEQFF. The CDR3 DNA reads as TGCGCCAGCAGCTTGTTCGCTAACAATGAGCAGTTCTTC.